Listed below are T cell receptor beta chains from one sample, sequenced in a study of OX40 agonist ivuxolimab in advanced cancers. Libraries were prepared by immunoSEQ multiplex PCR; TCRdb keeps only in-frame clonotypes and omits some of them. The sample lists tens of thousands of clones, 70% to 90% occurring once. The input for sequencing was CD4+ or CD8+ T cells sorted from blood, taken in a trial of the OX40 agonist ivuxolimab. The receptors shown here come from an adult with an advanced solid tumor such as melanoma, head and neck, liver or kidney cancer. CDR3s include the opening cysteine and the closing phenylalanine or tryptophan. D genes are given only for firm matches. Clone sizes are given selectively: once, few, many, or a class where the clone is expanded.

abundance: .
j_gene: TRBJ2-3
d_gene: .
v_gene: TRBV7-8
CDR3nt: TGTGCCAGCAGCCCACTTCGACCAGATACGCAGTATTTT
CDR3aa: CASSPLRPDTQYF

abundance: .
j_gene: TRBJ2-7
d_gene: TRBD1
v_gene: TRBV5-1
CDR3nt: TGCGCCAGCAGCTGGGGACCACAGGGGGCCGGGTACGAGCAGTACTTC
CDR3aa: CASSWGPQGAGYEQYF

abundance: .
j_gene: TRBJ2-2
d_gene: TRBD2
v_gene: TRBV7-8
CDR3nt: TGTGCCAGCAGCTTAAGCGGGGGGGCTACCGGGGAGCTGTTTTTT
CDR3aa: CASSLSGGATGELFF

abundance: .
j_gene: TRBJ2-7
d_gene: TRBD1
v_gene: TRBV7-2
CDR3nt: TGTGCCAGCAGCCAAAGACAGGGGCCCTACGAGCAGTACTTC
CDR3aa: CASSQRQGPYEQYF

abundance: few
j_gene: TRBJ2-3
d_gene: TRBD1
v_gene: TRBV4-1
CDR3nt: TGCGCCAGCAGCCAAAACAGGGGGGGCACAGATACGCAGTATTTT
CDR3aa: CASSQNRGGTDTQYF

abundance: .
j_gene: TRBJ2-3
d_gene: TRBD1
v_gene: TRBV9
CDR3nt: TGTGCCAGCAGCGCGCCGGGACAGGGAGCCGATACGCAGTATTTT
CDR3aa: CASSAPGQGADTQYF

abundance: .
j_gene: TRBJ1-2
d_gene: .
v_gene: TRBV4-1
CDR3nt: TGCGCCAGCAGCCAAGACGAGGGGCGCGATGGCTACACCTTC
CDR3aa: CASSQDEGRDGYTF

abundance: .
j_gene: TRBJ1-4
d_gene: TRBD1
v_gene: TRBV5-1
CDR3nt: TGCGCCAGCAGCTTAGGGGGCGGAACAAATGAAAAACTGTTTTTT
CDR3aa: CASSLGGGTNEKLFF

abundance: few
j_gene: TRBJ2-3
d_gene: .
v_gene: TRBV7-9
CDR3nt: TGTGCCAGCAGCTTTAGGGATCCCAGCACAGATACGCAGTATTTT
CDR3aa: CASSFRDPSTDTQYF

abundance: .
j_gene: TRBJ1-1
d_gene: TRBD1
v_gene: TRBV2
CDR3nt: TGTGCCAGCAGTGAGCAAACAGGGGGAGTTCGCGCTTTCTTT
CDR3aa: CASSEQTGGVRAFF

abundance: .
j_gene: TRBJ1-2
d_gene: .
v_gene: TRBV5-5
CDR3nt: TGTGCCAGCAGCTTGTCAGGGAACGGCTACACCTTC
CDR3aa: CASSLSGNGYTF

abundance: .
j_gene: TRBJ2-5
d_gene: .
v_gene: TRBV5-4
CDR3nt: TGTGCCAGCAGCGCGAGTTCGGAGACCCAGTACTTC
CDR3aa: CASSASSETQYF

abundance: .
j_gene: TRBJ2-1
d_gene: .
v_gene: TRBV7-9
CDR3nt: TGTGCCAGCAGCTTAAATCAGGCTCTTCAGTATTTTCATGAGCAGTTCTTC
CDR3aa: CASSLNQALQYFHEQFF

abundance: once
j_gene: TRBJ1-1
d_gene: .
v_gene: TRBV28
CDR3nt: TGTGCCAGCAGCCCCAATATGTGGGGGCAGCTAGACTCTGAAGCTTTCTTT
CDR3aa: CASSPNMWGQLDSEAFF

abundance: .
j_gene: TRBJ2-5
d_gene: TRBD2
v_gene: TRBV19
CDR3nt: TGTGCCAGTAGTAGGACTAGCGGGGAGGAGGAGACCCAGTACTTC
CDR3aa: CASSRTSGEEETQYF

abundance: .
j_gene: TRBJ2-3
d_gene: .
v_gene: TRBV2
CDR3nt: TGTGCCAGCACCTCCAGTCCCGGGACTTTCACAGATACGCAGTATTTT
CDR3aa: CASTSSPGTFTDTQYF

abundance: .
j_gene: TRBJ2-7
d_gene: .
v_gene: TRBV6-5
CDR3nt: TGTGCCAGCAGACGATCAGGGGACCTATCCTACGAGCAGTACTTC
CDR3aa: CASRRSGDLSYEQYF

abundance: .
j_gene: TRBJ2-7
d_gene: .
v_gene: TRBV7-9
CDR3nt: TGTGCCAGCGCCTTTTCGGGGTTCTCCTACGAGCAGTACTTC
CDR3aa: CASAFSGFSYEQYF

abundance: .
j_gene: TRBJ2-7
d_gene: .
v_gene: TRBV11-2
CDR3nt: TGTGCCAGCAGCCCACAGGGCTACGAGCAGTACTTC
CDR3aa: CASSPQGYEQYF

abundance: .
j_gene: TRBJ2-2
d_gene: .
v_gene: TRBV2
CDR3nt: TGTGCCAGCAGTGGGACGTACACCGGGGAGCTGTTTTTT
CDR3aa: CASSGTYTGELFF

abundance: .
j_gene: TRBJ2-2
d_gene: .
v_gene: TRBV19
CDR3nt: TGTGCCAGTAGGGGTAGCGGTTACAACACCGGGGAGCTGTTTTTT
CDR3aa: CASRGSGYNTGELFF

abundance: .
j_gene: TRBJ2-4
d_gene: TRBD2
v_gene: TRBV28
CDR3nt: TGTGCCAGCAGTTTATCGCCGGGACTAGCGGGGGGATACAAAAACATTCAGTACTTC
CDR3aa: CASSLSPGLAGGYKNIQYF

abundance: .
j_gene: TRBJ1-2
d_gene: TRBD1
v_gene: TRBV6-6
CDR3nt: TGTGCCAGCAAAGAGACAGGGGGCTACGGTGGCTACACCTTC
CDR3aa: CASKETGGYGGYTF

abundance: .
j_gene: TRBJ2-3
d_gene: .
v_gene: TRBV5-8
CDR3nt: TGTGCCAGCCCCCGGGGGCCGCTTAGATCTAGCACAGATACGCAGTATTTT
CDR3aa: CASPRGPLRSSTDTQYF

abundance: .
j_gene: TRBJ2-7
d_gene: .
v_gene: TRBV27
CDR3nt: TGTGCCAGCCAAAGGGACTCCTCCTCAAGCTACGAGCAGTACTTC
CDR3aa: CASQRDSSSSYEQYF

abundance: .
j_gene: TRBJ2-3
d_gene: TRBD2
v_gene: TRBV5-1
CDR3nt: TGCGCCAGCAGCCTTGGGGGAGGGGGCACAGATACGCAGTATTTT
CDR3aa: CASSLGGGGTDTQYF

abundance: .
j_gene: TRBJ2-3
d_gene: TRBD2
v_gene: TRBV7-6
CDR3nt: TGTGCCAGCAGCCCCCTAGCGGGGGGCGATACGCAGTATTTT
CDR3aa: CASSPLAGGDTQYF

abundance: once
j_gene: TRBJ1-2
d_gene: TRBD1
v_gene: TRBV19
CDR3nt: TGTGCCAGTAGTATACCGGGACAGGGCTCTAACTATGGCTACACCTTC
CDR3aa: CASSIPGQGSNYGYTF

abundance: .
j_gene: TRBJ2-3
d_gene: .
v_gene: TRBV6-1
CDR3nt: TGTGCCAGCAGCCTAGGGGGGAGCACAGATACGCAGTATTTT
CDR3aa: CASSLGGSTDTQYF

abundance: .
j_gene: TRBJ1-5
d_gene: TRBD1
v_gene: TRBV2
CDR3nt: TGTGCCAGCGGACAGGACTTCGATCAGCCCCAGCATTTT
CDR3aa: CASGQDFDQPQHF

abundance: few
j_gene: TRBJ2-1
d_gene: .
v_gene: TRBV7-6
CDR3nt: TGTGCCAGCAGCTTAAGGGGATCTCTCTACAATGAGCAGTTCTTC
CDR3aa: CASSLRGSLYNEQFF

abundance: once
j_gene: TRBJ2-2
d_gene: TRBD2
v_gene: TRBV7-3
CDR3nt: TGTGCCAGCAGCACTGCGGGGGGTCCGAACACCGGGGAGCTGTTTTTT
CDR3aa: CASSTAGGPNTGELFF

abundance: .
j_gene: TRBJ2-3
d_gene: TRBD2
v_gene: TRBV11-3
CDR3nt: TGTGCCAGCAGCTCCGGGGGGGCCGGCACAGATACGCAGTATTTT
CDR3aa: CASSSGGAGTDTQYF